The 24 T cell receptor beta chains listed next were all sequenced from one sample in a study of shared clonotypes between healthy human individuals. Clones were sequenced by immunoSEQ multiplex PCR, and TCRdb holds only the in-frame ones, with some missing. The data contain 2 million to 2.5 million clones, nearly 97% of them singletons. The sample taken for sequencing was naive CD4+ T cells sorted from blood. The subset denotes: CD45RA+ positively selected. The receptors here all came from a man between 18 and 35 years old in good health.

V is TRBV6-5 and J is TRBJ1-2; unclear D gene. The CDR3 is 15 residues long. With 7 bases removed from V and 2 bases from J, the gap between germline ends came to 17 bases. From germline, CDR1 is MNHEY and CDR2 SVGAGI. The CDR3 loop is CASIRTGGVNYGYTF. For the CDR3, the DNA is TGTGCCAGCATTAGGACGGGCGGGGTGAACTATGGCTACACCTTC.

CDR3 sequence: CASSLVGVIRSGNTIYF. The CDR3 DNA sequence: TGTGCCAGCAGCTTAGTTGGGGTCATCCGCTCTGGAAACACCATATATTTT. The J gene is TRBJ1-3, the V gene TRBV7-9, with no clear D. There are 17 residues in the CDR3. With 1 base removed from V and 0 bases from J, the gap between germline ends came to 13 bases. CDR1 is SEHNR and CDR2 is FQNEAQ in the germline V gene (reference sequence).

Here the CDR3 reads CASSLGRGNTEAFF. The CDR3 region has the DNA TGTGCCAGCAGCTTGGGGAGGGGGAACACTGAAGCTTTCTTT. This sequence joins TRBV5-8 and TRBJ1-1, with D possibly being TRBD1 (5 bases). Germline CDR1 and CDR2: SGHTS and YDEGEE. V was clipped by 0 bases and J by 1 base, with 7 bases between them. The CDR3 is 14 amino acids.

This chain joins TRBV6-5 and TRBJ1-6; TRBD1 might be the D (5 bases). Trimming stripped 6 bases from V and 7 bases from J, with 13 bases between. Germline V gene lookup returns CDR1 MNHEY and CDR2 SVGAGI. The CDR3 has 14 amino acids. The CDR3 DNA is TGTGCCAGCAGACTCGACAGTGGGAATTCACCCCTCCACTTT. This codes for CASRLDSGNSPLHF.

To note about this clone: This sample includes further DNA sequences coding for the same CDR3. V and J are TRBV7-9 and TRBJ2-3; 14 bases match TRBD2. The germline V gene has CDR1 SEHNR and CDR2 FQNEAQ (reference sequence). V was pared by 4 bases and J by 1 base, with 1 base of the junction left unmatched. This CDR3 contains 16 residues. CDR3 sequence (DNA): TGTGCCAGCAGCTCGGGACTAGCGGGGGGCACAGATACGCAGTATTTT. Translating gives CASSSGLAGGTDTQYF. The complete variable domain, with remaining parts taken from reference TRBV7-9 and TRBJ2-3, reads DTGVSQNPRHKITKRGQNVTFRCDPISEHNRLYWYRQTLGQGPEFLTYFQNEAQLEKSRLLSDRFSAERPKGSFSTLEIQRTEQGDSAMYLCASSSGLAGGTDTQYFGPGTRLTVL.

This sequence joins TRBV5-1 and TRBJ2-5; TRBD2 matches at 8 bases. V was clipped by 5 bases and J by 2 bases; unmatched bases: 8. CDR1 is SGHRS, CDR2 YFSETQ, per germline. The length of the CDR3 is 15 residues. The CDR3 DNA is TGCGCCAGCAGTCCGGGACTAGACCATCAAGAGACCCAGTACTTC. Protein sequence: CASSPGLDHQETQYF.

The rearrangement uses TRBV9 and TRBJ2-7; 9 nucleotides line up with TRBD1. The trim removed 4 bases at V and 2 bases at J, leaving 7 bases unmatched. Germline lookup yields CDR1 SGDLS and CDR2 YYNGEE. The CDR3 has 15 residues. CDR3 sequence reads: CASSPGTGIPYEQYF. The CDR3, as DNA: TGTGCCAGCAGCCCGGGGACAGGGATCCCCTACGAGCAGTACTTC.

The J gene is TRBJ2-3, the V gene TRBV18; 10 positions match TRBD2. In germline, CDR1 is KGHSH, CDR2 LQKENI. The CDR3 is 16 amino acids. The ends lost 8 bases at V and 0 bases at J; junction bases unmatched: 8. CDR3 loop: CASRWTSGKSTDTQYF. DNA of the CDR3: TGTGCCAGCCGATGGACTAGCGGAAAAAGCACAGATACGCAGTATTTT.

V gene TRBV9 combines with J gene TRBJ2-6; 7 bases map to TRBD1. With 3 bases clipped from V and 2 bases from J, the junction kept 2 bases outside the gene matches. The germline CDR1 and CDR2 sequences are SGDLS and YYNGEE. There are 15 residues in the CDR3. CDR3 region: CASSADRAGANVLTF. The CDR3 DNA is TGTGCCAGCAGCGCCGACAGGGCTGGGGCCAACGTCCTGACTTTC.

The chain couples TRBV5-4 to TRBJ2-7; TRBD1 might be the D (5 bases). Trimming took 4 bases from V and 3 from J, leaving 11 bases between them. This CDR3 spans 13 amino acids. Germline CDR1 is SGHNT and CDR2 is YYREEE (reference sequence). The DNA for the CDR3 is TGTGCCAGCAGCAAGAAAGACAGCTACGAGCAGTACTTC. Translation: CASSKKDSYEQYF.

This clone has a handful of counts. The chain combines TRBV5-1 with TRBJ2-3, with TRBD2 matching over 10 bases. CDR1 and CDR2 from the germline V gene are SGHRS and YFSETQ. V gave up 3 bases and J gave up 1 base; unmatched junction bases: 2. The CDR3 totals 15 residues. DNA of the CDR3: TGCGCCAGCAGCTGGGGGACTAGCGGCACAGATACGCAGTATTTT. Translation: CASSWGTSGTDTQYF.

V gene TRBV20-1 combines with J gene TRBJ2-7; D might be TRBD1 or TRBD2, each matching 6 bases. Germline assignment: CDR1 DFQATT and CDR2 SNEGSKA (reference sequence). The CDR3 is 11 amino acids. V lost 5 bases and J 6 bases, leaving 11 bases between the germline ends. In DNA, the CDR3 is TGCAGTGCTTACGGGGGCTCCGAGCAGTACTTC. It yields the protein CSAYGGSEQYF.

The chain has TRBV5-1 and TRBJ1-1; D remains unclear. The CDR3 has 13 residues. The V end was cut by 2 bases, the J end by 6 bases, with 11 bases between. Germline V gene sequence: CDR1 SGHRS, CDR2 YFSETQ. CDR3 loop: CASSFTISSEAFF. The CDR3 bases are TGCGCCAGCAGCTTTACCATAAGTTCTGAAGCTTTCTTT.

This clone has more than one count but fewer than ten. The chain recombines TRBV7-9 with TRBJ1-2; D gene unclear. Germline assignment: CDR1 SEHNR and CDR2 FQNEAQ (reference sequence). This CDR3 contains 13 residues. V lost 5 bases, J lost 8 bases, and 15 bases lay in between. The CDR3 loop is CASSPDPYGGYTF. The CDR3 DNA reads TGTGCCAGCAGCCCAGACCCGTATGGGGGCTACACCTTC.

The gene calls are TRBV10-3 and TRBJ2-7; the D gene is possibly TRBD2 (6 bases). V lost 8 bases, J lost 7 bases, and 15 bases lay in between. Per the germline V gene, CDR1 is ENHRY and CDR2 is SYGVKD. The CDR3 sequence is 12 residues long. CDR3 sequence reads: CAISERGEEQYF. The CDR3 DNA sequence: TGTGCCATCTCGGAGCGCGGGGAGGAGCAGTACTTC.

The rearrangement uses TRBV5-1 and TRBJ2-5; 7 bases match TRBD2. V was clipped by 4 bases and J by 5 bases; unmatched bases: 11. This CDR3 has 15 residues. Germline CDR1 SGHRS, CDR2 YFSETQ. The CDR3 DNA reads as TGCGCCAGCAGCGCGGACGGGGGGAGGGAGGAGACCCAGTACTTC. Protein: CASSADGGREETQYF.

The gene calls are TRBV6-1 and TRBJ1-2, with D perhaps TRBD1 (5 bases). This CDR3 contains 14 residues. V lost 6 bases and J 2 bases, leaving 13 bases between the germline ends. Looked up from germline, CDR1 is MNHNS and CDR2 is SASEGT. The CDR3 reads CASSRGTANYGYTF. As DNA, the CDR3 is TGTGCCAGCAGCCGTGGGACGGCGAACTATGGCTACACCTTC.

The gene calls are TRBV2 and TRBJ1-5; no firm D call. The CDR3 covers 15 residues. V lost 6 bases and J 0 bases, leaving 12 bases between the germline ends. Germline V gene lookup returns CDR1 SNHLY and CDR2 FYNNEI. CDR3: CASRPTLYSNQPQHF. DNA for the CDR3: TGTGCCAGCAGACCGACACTTTATAGCAATCAGCCCCAGCATTTT.

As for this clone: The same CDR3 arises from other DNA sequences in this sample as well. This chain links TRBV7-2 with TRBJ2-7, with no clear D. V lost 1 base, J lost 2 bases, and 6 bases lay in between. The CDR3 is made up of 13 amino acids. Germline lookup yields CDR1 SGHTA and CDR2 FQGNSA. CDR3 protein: CASSLVPPYEQYF. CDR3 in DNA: TGTGCCAGCAGCTTAGTACCTCCCTACGAGCAGTACTTC. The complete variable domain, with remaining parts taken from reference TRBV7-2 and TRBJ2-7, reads GAGVSQSPSNKVTEKGKDVELRCDPISGHTALYWYRQSLGQGLEFLIYFQGNSAPDKSGLPSDRFSAERTGGSVSTLTIQRTQQEDSAVYLCASSLVPPYEQYFGPGTRLTVT.

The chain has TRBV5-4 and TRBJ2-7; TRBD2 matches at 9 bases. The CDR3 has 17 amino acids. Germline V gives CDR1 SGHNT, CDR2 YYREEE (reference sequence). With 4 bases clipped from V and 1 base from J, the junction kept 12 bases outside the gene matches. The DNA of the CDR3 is TGTGCCAGCAGCCGGGGACTAGCTGGATTGGATTCCTACGAGCAGTACTTC. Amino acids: CASSRGLAGLDSYEQYF.

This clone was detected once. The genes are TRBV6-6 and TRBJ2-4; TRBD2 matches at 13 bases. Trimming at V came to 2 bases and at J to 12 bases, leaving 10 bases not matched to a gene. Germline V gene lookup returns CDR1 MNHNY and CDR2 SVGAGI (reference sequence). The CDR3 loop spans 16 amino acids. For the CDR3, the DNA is TGTGCCAGCAGTTACCCGGGACTAGCGGGGCCCGAAGATCAGTACTTC. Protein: CASSYPGLAGPEDQYF.

CDR3 region: CSVAVMETQYF. The CDR3 nucleotides read TGCAGCGTCGCGGTTATGGAGACCCAGTACTTC. J is TRBJ2-5 and V is TRBV29-1; D call uncertain. CDR1 and CDR2 (germline): SQVTM, ANQGSEA. Trimming removed 6 bases from V and 5 bases from J, with 10 bases in between. The CDR3 is made up of 11 amino acids.

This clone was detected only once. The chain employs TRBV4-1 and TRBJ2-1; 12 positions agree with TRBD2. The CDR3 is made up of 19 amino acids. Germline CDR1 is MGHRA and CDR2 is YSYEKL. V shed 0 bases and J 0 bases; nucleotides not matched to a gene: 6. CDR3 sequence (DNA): TGCGCCAGCAGCCAAGAAGGACTAGCGGGATCGAGCTCCTACAATGAGCAGTTCTTC. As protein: CASSQEGLAGSSSYNEQFF.

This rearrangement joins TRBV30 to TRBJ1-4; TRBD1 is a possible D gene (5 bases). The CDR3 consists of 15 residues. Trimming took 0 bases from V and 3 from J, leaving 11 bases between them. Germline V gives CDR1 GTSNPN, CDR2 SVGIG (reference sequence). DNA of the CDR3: TGTGCCTGGAGTGTCCAGGGATCTCCTAATGAAAAACTGTTTTTT. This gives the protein CAWSVQGSPNEKLFF.